This T cell receptor (beta chain) came from a study of T cells in Graves' hyperthyroidism and ophthalmopathy. Findings of the study overall: The model identified upcoming ophthalmopathy a median roughly 6.5 months ahead of onset. Blood also showed most of the thyroid clonotypes that were expanded above 0.001.

This clonotype was observed a few times. The antigen is unknown. A lack of ophthalmopathy progression within 18 months defined stable Graves' hyperthyroidism. The study excluded patients with uncontrolled infection, other autoimmune disease, pregnancy or lactation. Germline CDR1 SQVTM, CDR2 ANQGSEA. V dropped 3 bases and J dropped 3 bases, with 15 bases sitting between them. CDR3 length: 15 amino acids. Using RNA transcripts as the source, TCR beta CDR3 regions were amplified. The HTBI set primed first-round TCR CDR3 RT-PCR. From the multiplex PCR reads, TCRdb called clonotypes with MiXCR, one entry per CDR3 protein. Seen here are under 400,000 distinct CDR3 sequences, over 15% observed once, and the top ten hold around a third.

This chain links TRBV29-1 with TRBJ1-5; possibly TRBD1 for D (6 bases). The clonotype was recovered from a man aged 25 to 40 with Graves' hyperthyroidism. Sequenced sample: blood. This chain's CDR3 is CSVEDSATPNQPQHF. CDR3 nucleotides: TGCAGCGTTGAGGACAGCGCCACACCCAATCAGCCCCAGCATTTT.